What follows are 32 T cell receptor beta chains derived from one specimen sequenced in a study of shared clonotypes between healthy human individuals. TCRdb's copy holds only in-frame clones and misses some; the assay was immunoSEQ multiplex PCR. This sample has some 500,000 clones, with 79% found just once. Sequencing was performed on PBMCs. The receptors were gathered from a woman in her forties in good health. Some clones in this sample may be carry-over from other donors' samples.

This clone has more than one count but fewer than ten. The chain recombines TRBV6-1 with TRBJ1-2; D remains ambiguous. Germline loops: CDR1 MNHNS, CDR2 SASEGT. This CDR3 region has 11 residues. Deletions cut 7 bases from V and 8 bases from J, with 11 bases between. As DNA, the CDR3 is TGTGCCAGCACTTCGCCTCGGGGCTACACCTTC. Residues: CASTSPRGYTF.

This clone was counted between two and nine times. V is TRBV11-2 and J is TRBJ2-3; the match to TRBD2 covers 10 bases. Germline V gives CDR1 SGHAT, CDR2 FQNNGV. The trim removed 4 bases at V and 1 base at J, leaving 14 bases unmatched. This CDR3 contains 19 residues. CDR3 residues: CASSSETPSGGTGTDTQYF. CDR3 bases: TGTGCCAGCAGCTCGGAGACCCCTAGCGGGGGTACCGGCACAGATACGCAGTATTTT.

The chain is built from TRBV7-2 and TRBJ1-3; D is undetermined. Trimming pared 3 bases from V and 7 bases from J, leaving 7 bases between. Germline lookup yields CDR1 SGHTA and CDR2 FQGNSA. The CDR3 is made up of 12 amino acids. The CDR3 sequence is CASSLMENTIYF. CDR3 nucleotides: TGTGCCAGCAGCTTGATGGAGAACACCATATATTTT.

The V call is TRBV9, the J call TRBJ2-1; D gene unclear. From germline, CDR1 is SGDLS and CDR2 YYNGEE. V lost 0 bases to trimming and J lost 4 bases, with 8 bases between them. The CDR3 has 14 residues. Here the CDR3 reads CASSVVDTYNEQFF. The DNA of the CDR3 is TGTGCCAGCAGCGTAGTAGACACTTACAATGAGCAGTTCTTC.

The V gene is TRBV29-1, the J gene TRBJ2-1; 8 nucleotides agree with TRBD2. This CDR3 comprises 12 residues. Germline V lookup: CDR1 SQVTM, CDR2 ANQGSEA. J lost 7 bases, V lost 7 bases, and 6 bases had no gene match. The CDR3 DNA reads TGCAGCGCCCGGGAGGGGGGGAATGAGCAGTTCTTC. Protein product: CSAREGGNEQFF.

The chain recombines TRBV29-1 with TRBJ1-1; D is ambiguous. CDR3 length: 11 amino acids. Trimming stripped 3 bases from V and 4 bases from J, with 6 bases between. Germline-derived CDR1 and CDR2 are SQVTM and ANQGSEA. The chain's CDR3 is CSVDLSTEAFF. The CDR3 region has the DNA TGCAGCGTTGATTTGTCCACTGAAGCTTTCTTT.

The chain uses TRBV15 and TRBJ2-2; 9 bases map to TRBD1. Germline CDR1 is LNHNV and CDR2 is YYDKDF (reference sequence). Unmatched junction bases numbered 11, after V lost 9 bases and J lost 3 bases. This CDR3 comprises 16 residues. CDR3 region: CATSRLRQGDTGELFF. CDR3 nucleotide sequence: TGTGCCACAAGTCGCCTGAGACAGGGGGACACCGGGGAGCTGTTTTTT.

The genes are TRBV5-4 and TRBJ2-1; D unclear. V was clipped by 4 bases and J by 6 bases, with 11 bases between them. In germline, CDR1 is SGHNT, CDR2 YYREEE (reference sequence). There are 13 residues in the CDR3. The CDR3 sequence: CASSLRRVNEQFF. In DNA form, the CDR3 reads TGTGCCAGCAGCCTGCGACGGGTCAATGAGCAGTTCTTC.

This chain connects TRBV29-1 to TRBJ2-1; D may be TRBD2 (7 bases). Germline CDR1 and CDR2: SQVTM and ANQGSEA. V lost 0 bases and J lost 0, with 12 bases in between. CDR3 length: 16 amino acids. The CDR3 sequence: CSVEDQGGVSYNEQFF. The CDR3 DNA is TGCAGCGTTGAAGATCAAGGGGGGGTCTCCTACAATGAGCAGTTCTTC.

Notes on this clone: Other DNA sequences in the sample encode the same CDR3. The chain recombines TRBV28 with TRBJ1-1; D possibly corresponds to TRBD1 (5 bases). CDR3 length: 13 residues. Germline lookup yields CDR1 MDHEN and CDR2 SYDVKM. V lost 2 bases and J lost 8, with 12 bases in between. The CDR3 region has the DNA TGTGCCAGCAGTTTAGATAGGGGCGAGGAAGCTTTCTTT. Protein sequence: CASSLDRGEEAFF.

This rearrangement joins TRBV5-1 to TRBJ1-2; 10 bases fit TRBD1. The CDR3 has 14 residues. The V gene end was trimmed by 0 bases and the J gene end by 8 bases; junction bases not matched to a gene: 4. The germline V gene encodes CDR1 SGHRS and CDR2 YFSETQ. The DNA for the CDR3 is TGCGCCAGCAGCTTGGGGGACAGGGGCGAGGGCTACACCTTC. As protein: CASSLGDRGEGYTF.

This clone was picked up one time. This chain links TRBV20-1 with TRBJ2-7, with D possibly matching TRBD1 (5 bases). The CDR3 has 11 residues. V was trimmed by 4 bases and J by 6 bases, leaving 10 bases between them. CDR1 is DFQATT and CDR2 is SNEGSKA in the germline V gene (reference sequence). This CDR3 is CSANTGAEQYF. DNA for the CDR3: TGCAGTGCTAATACTGGGGCCGAGCAGTACTTC.

This chain uses TRBV5-4 with TRBJ2-7; D is perhaps TRBD1 (6 bases). CDR1 is SGHNT and CDR2 is YYREEE in the germline V gene (reference sequence). The CDR3 runs 14 residues. Trimming removed 4 bases at V and 2 bases at J, with 13 bases between. Here the CDR3 reads CASSHTGIPYEQYF. In DNA form, the CDR3 reads TGTGCCAGCAGCCATACAGGGATCCCCTACGAGCAGTACTTC.

This rearrangement joins TRBV19 to TRBJ2-3; D is uncertain. The length of the CDR3 is 14 residues. The V gene lost 3 bases and the J gene lost 2 bases, with 9 bases spanning the gap. Germline V gene sequence: CDR1 LNHDA, CDR2 SQIVND (reference sequence). In nucleotides, the CDR3 is TGTGCCAGTAGTATGTTCGCTTCCACAGATACGCAGTATTTT. Translating gives CASSMFASTDTQYF.

The chain combines TRBV4-2 with TRBJ1-3; the D is unclear. Germline V gives CDR1 LGHNA, CDR2 YNFKEQ. This CDR3 has 15 amino acids. V was pared by 1 base and J by 0 bases, with 7 bases between. This chain's CDR3 is CASSQVTFSGNTIYF. The CDR3 region has the DNA TGTGCCAGCAGCCAAGTCACCTTCTCTGGAAACACCATATATTTT.

The rearrangement links TRBV5-4 to TRBJ2-5; tentative D call: TRBD2 (5 bases). The end of the DNA is better explained by TRBJ2-7, so the J call may be wrong. Germline V lookup: CDR1 SGHNT, CDR2 YYREEE (reference sequence). The length of the CDR3 is 15 residues. CDR3 in DNA: TGTGCCAGCAGCCCGTCTGGAGCGGAAAACTACGAGCAGTACTTC. This translates into CASSPSGAENYEQYF.

The chain has TRBV18 and TRBJ2-3; the match to TRBD2 covers 8 bases. Germline V CDR1 and CDR2: KGHSH, LQKENI. V lost 2 bases to trimming and J lost 2 bases; unmatched junction nucleotides: 6. CDR3 length: 16 amino acids. The CDR3 DNA is TGTGCCAGCTCACCAGAACTAGCGGCGATCACAGATACGCAGTATTTT. Amino acids: CASSPELAAITDTQYF.

This chain uses TRBV30 with TRBJ2-3, with 13 nucleotides matching TRBD2. J was trimmed by 2 bases and V by 4 bases; bases with no gene match: 12. Germline CDR1 GTSNPN, CDR2 SVGIG (reference sequence). CDR3 size: 18 residues. The CDR3 DNA reads as TGTGCCTGGATCATGACTAGCGGGAGGTTTAGGGCCACAGATACGCAGTATTTT. It translates to CAWIMTSGRFRATDTQYF.

The chain couples TRBV30 to TRBJ1-5, with D uncertain. The CDR3 covers 13 residues. Germline assignment: CDR1 GTSNPN and CDR2 SVGIG (reference sequence). Trimming removed 2 bases at V and 5 bases at J, with 10 bases between. CDR3 sequence reads: CAWSQDGDQPQHF. CDR3 nucleotides: TGTGCCTGGAGTCAGGACGGAGATCAGCCCCAGCATTTT.

The V call is TRBV11-3, the J call TRBJ2-2; no reliable D call. The CDR3 loop spans 14 amino acids. The germline V gene encodes CDR1 SGHNT and CDR2 YENEEA. The V gene lost 5 bases and the J gene lost 4 bases, with 11 bases spanning the gap. As DNA, the CDR3 is TGTGCCAGCAGCCTACCGGTGGGCACCGGGGAGCTGTTTTTT. It codes for CASSLPVGTGELFF.

V is TRBV12-1 and J is TRBJ2-5; the D segment call TRBD1 is taken from the table without a DNA check. TRBV12-1 is a known pseudogene. The CDR3 has 15 residues. CDR3 sequence (DNA): TGTGCCAGCAGCTTGGGACAGGGGGCATGGGAGACCCAGTACTTC. This translates into CASSLGQGAWETQYF.

The chain carries TRBV20-1 and TRBJ2-5; D remains ambiguous. Trimming removed 5 bases at V and 7 bases at J, with 11 bases between. The CDR3 runs 11 residues. Per the germline V gene, CDR1 is DFQATT and CDR2 is SNEGSKA (reference sequence). CDR3 sequence reads: CSAPWSGTQYF. The CDR3 region has the DNA TGCAGTGCTCCTTGGTCCGGGACCCAGTACTTC.

The chain joins TRBV2 to TRBJ2-5, with TRBD1 matching 9 bases. CDR1 SNHLY and CDR2 FYNNEI come from the germline V gene. This CDR3 is 14 amino acids long. J gave up 4 bases and V 5 bases, and 5 bases lay outside the gene matches. This CDR3 reads CASSSQGAGETQYF. The CDR3, as DNA: TGTGCCAGCAGTTCACAGGGGGCAGGAGAGACCCAGTACTTC. The entire variable domain, with the rest obtained from reference TRBV2 and TRBJ2-5, is as follows: EPEVTQTPSHQVTQMGQEVILRCVPISNHLYFYWYRQILGQKVEFLVSFYNNEISEKSEIFDDQFSVERPDGSNFTLKIRSTKLEDSAMYFCASSSQGAGETQYFGPGTRLLVL.

The chain uses TRBV7-2 and TRBJ1-1; D might be TRBD1 (6 bases). This CDR3 spans 13 amino acids. Trimming left V 5 bases short and J 6 bases short, with 13 bases between. Per the germline V gene, CDR1 is SGHTA and CDR2 is FQGNSA. The CDR3 is CASSINRVAEAFF. CDR3 DNA sequence: TGTGCCAGCAGCATAAACAGGGTCGCTGAAGCTTTCTTT.

The chain employs TRBV10-3 and TRBJ2-7; D is perhaps TRBD1 or TRBD2 (5 bases each). Germline loops: CDR1 ENHRY, CDR2 SYGVKD. CDR3 length: 13 residues. V lost 4 bases, J lost 2 bases, and 9 bases lay in between. The CDR3, as DNA: TGTGCCATCAGTGTCGGGACCGCCTACGAGCAGTACTTC. Protein: CAISVGTAYEQYF.

J is TRBJ2-7 and V is TRBV19, with 8 bases identical to TRBD2. The trim removed 4 bases at V and 0 bases at J, leaving 5 bases unmatched. Germline-derived CDR1 and CDR2 are LNHDA and SQIVND (reference sequence). The CDR3 is 15 amino acids. The CDR3 coding sequence is TGTGCCAGTAGTAGCCAACTAGCGGCCTCCTACGAGCAGTACTTC. Its protein product is CASSSQLAASYEQYF. Based on the CDR3 plus reference TRBV19 and TRBJ2-7, the full variable domain is DGGITQSPKYLFRKEGQNVTLSCEQNLNHDAMYWYRQDPGQGLRLIYYSQIVNDFQKGDIAEGYSVSREKKESFPLTVTSAQKNPTAFYLCASSSQLAASYEQYFGPGTRLTVT.

V is TRBV28 and J is TRBJ2-7; 9 bases line up with TRBD1. This CDR3 is built from 17 residues. Germline CDR1 is MDHEN and CDR2 is SYDVKM. V lost 3 bases to trimming and J lost 2 bases; unmatched junction nucleotides: 11. The CDR3 reads CASSFQAGTGSPYEQYF. Written as DNA, the CDR3 is TGTGCCAGCAGTTTCCAAGCGGGGACAGGGTCACCCTACGAGCAGTACTTC.

For this clone: This sequence is one base from a far larger clone and is likely a read error. Other nucleotide sequences from this sample produce the same CDR3. The rearrangement joins TRBV30 to TRBJ2-5; 8 bases are shared with TRBD1. The J call may be faulty, since TRBJ2-7 better matches the DNA end. The CDR3 extends over 16 amino acids. CDR1 GTSNPN and CDR2 SVGIG come from the germline V gene (reference sequence). The DNA of the CDR3 is TGTGCCTGGAGTGCCTTGACAGGGGTCTACTCATACGAGCAGTACTTC. It specifies CAWSALTGVYSYEQYF.

This clone has just a few counts. This chain uses TRBV11-2 with TRBJ1-5; TRBD1 matches at 8 bases. This CDR3 is built from 13 residues. V gave up 4 bases and J gave up 5 bases; unmatched junction bases: 1. Germline V CDR1 and CDR2: SGHAT, FQNNGV. CDR3 amino acids: CASSSTGDQPQHF. The CDR3 nucleotides read TGTGCCAGCAGCTCGACAGGGGATCAGCCCCAGCATTTT.

The chain joins TRBV5-6 to TRBJ2-1, with TRBD2 identical over 12 bases. V trimming: 0 bases; J trimming: 5 bases; junction bases outside the gene matches: 3. CDR1 is SGHDT, CDR2 YYEEEE, per germline. The CDR3 has 16 residues. The CDR3, as DNA: TGTGCCAGCAGCTTGGCGGGACTAGCGGGCGACAATGAGCAGTTCTTC. Its protein product is CASSLAGLAGDNEQFF.

The gene calls are TRBV27 and TRBJ1-5; perhaps TRBD1 as D (6 bases). The CDR3 spans 13 residues. V dropped 3 bases and J dropped 7 bases, with 10 bases sitting between them. Germline CDR1 is MNHEY and CDR2 is SMNVEV (reference sequence). The CDR3 DNA follows: TGTGCCAGCAGTTTCGCAGGGGCCCAGCCCCAGCATTTT. Amino acids: CASSFAGAQPQHF.

The rearrangement uses TRBV5-5 and TRBJ2-5, with a tentative D call TRBD2 (6 bases). Germline V lookup: CDR1 SGHKS, CDR2 YYEKEE (reference sequence). The CDR3 is made up of 14 amino acids. V dropped 4 bases and J dropped 2 bases, with 12 bases sitting between them. CDR3 amino acids: CASSRGSSQETQYF. The CDR3 DNA reads as TGTGCCAGCAGCCGGGGGTCGAGTCAAGAGACCCAGTACTTC.